A selection of T cell receptor beta chains follows, all from one sample in a study of shared clonotypes between healthy human individuals. Libraries were prepared by immunoSEQ multiplex PCR; TCRdb keeps only in-frame clonotypes and omits some of them. In the table there are some 470,000 clones, less than 80% of which are singletons. The sequenced sample was PBMCs. These receptors were obtained from a woman in her 40s in good health. Some clones in this sample may be carry-over from other donors' samples. Both conserved end residues are part of each CDR3. D genes are given only for firm matches. Size is omitted from some rows. Given values are once, few, many or a class for expanded clones.

j_call d_call clone_size v_call cdr3_nt cdr3_aa
TRBJ2-1 NA NA TRBV4-3 TGCGCCAGCAGCCTAACTAGTTCGGAGCAGTTCTTC CASSLTSSEQFF
TRBJ2-5 NA NA TRBV5-1 TGCGCCAGCAGCCCCGGGTCGAGCAGCCAAGAGACCCAGTACTTC CASSPGSSSQETQYF
TRBJ1-5 NA NA TRBV7-2 TGTGCCAGCAGCTTAGGGGCCAGGGAGAATCAGCCCCAGCATTTT CASSLGARENQPQHF
TRBJ2-7 NA NA TRBV18 TGTGCCAGCTCACCATATCGACTAGGCTCCTACGAGCAGTACTTC CASSPYRLGSYEQYF
TRBJ1-2 NA NA TRBV5-1 TGCGCCAGCAGCCCAGTGGGAGATGGCTACACCTTC CASSPVGDGYTF
TRBJ2-7 TRBD1 few TRBV28 TGTGCCAGCCAAGGTCTCACCTCGGGGGGGGACAGGGGGCTCTACGAGCAGTACTTC CASQGLTSGGDRGLYEQYF
TRBJ1-5 NA NA TRBV29-1 TGCAGCGTTGGAGGGTCTAGCAATCAGCCCCAGCATTTT CSVGGSSNQPQHF
TRBJ2-2 TRBD1 few TRBV5-1 TGCGCCAGCAGCTTGGAGACAGGGCCGAACACCGGGGAGCTGTTTTTT CASSLETGPNTGELFF
TRBJ1-5 NA NA TRBV19 TGTGCCAGTACCACTCAGGACCACCAGCCCCAGCATTTT CASTTQDHQPQHF
TRBJ1-1 NA NA TRBV28 TGTGCCAGCAGTCCCCCGATGCGGGTTCGGAGTGAAGCTTTCTTT CASSPPMRVRSEAFF
TRBJ2-1 NA NA TRBV19 TGTGCCAGTAGTCCACAGGTCACCTACAATGAGCAGTTCTTC CASSPQVTYNEQFF
TRBJ2-3 NA NA TRBV4-1 TGCGCCAGCAGCCAAGATACAGGAACAGATACGCAGTATTTT CASSQDTGTDTQYF
TRBJ2-7 NA NA TRBV5-4 TGTGCCAGCAGCTTGCAATTAGCGGTAGGAGGTGAGCAGTACTTC CASSLQLAVGGEQYF
TRBJ2-2 TRBD2 few TRBV9 TGTGCCAGCAGCGTAGTTGTACTAGCGGGAGCCGGGGAGCTGTTTTTT CASSVVVLAGAGELFF